These 32 T cell receptor beta chains share one sample of origin, sequenced in a study of CD8 T cells in Susac syndrome. Random hexamers were used to reverse transcribe the RNA input (roughly 0.5 to 1 ug). TCRdb re-called the immunoSEQ multiplex PCR reads with MiXCR, one entry per CDR3 protein. The table records 150,000 to 200,000 distinct CDR3 sequences, approximately 94% of them present only once. Source material: CD4+ T cells from PBMCs. The source is a human donor in good health.

The gene calls are TRBV6-1 and TRBJ2-7; 11 nucleotides align to TRBD2. The CDR3 loop spans 18 amino acids. V shed 5 bases and J 3 bases; nucleotides not matched to a gene: 15. The germline CDR1 and CDR2 sequences are MNHNS and SASEGT. This CDR3 is CASSPLGTGTSGFYEQYF. CDR3 nucleotide sequence: TGTGCCAGCAGTCCATTGGGGACCGGGACTAGCGGATTCTACGAGCAGTACTTC.

The chain employs TRBV29-1 and TRBJ2-5; 7 nucleotides align to TRBD1. CDR1 is SQVTM and CDR2 is ANQGSEA in the germline V gene. This CDR3 comprises 11 residues. The ends lost 7 bases at V and 4 bases at J; junction bases unmatched: 3. The CDR3 bases are TGCAGCGGTGACAGGGCAGAGACCCAGTACTTC. It is translated as CSGDRAETQYF.

The CDR3 DNA reads as TGTGCCAGCAGTTTATCGAGACAGGGACGGGGTGAAGCTTTCTTT. Its translation is CASSLSRQGRGEAFF. This chain uses TRBV27 with TRBJ1-1, with 7 bases that match TRBD1. The CDR3 extends over 15 amino acids. CDR1 is MNHEY and CDR2 is SMNVEV in the germline V gene (reference sequence). V lost 0 bases to trimming and J lost 7 bases; unmatched junction nucleotides: 8.

The chain has TRBV16 and TRBJ2-4; a weak D match, TRBD1 (6 bases). Germline CDR1 reads KGHSY; CDR2 reads FQNENV. This CDR3 is built from 14 residues. Trimming left V 4 bases short and J 8 bases short, with 15 bases between. CDR3 nucleotides: TGTGCCAGCAGCCTCTCAGGGGAAGGGGACATTCAGTACTTC. As protein: CASSLSGEGDIQYF.

The rearrangement joins TRBV28 to TRBJ1-5; D may be TRBD1 (5 bases). Germline V gives CDR1 MDHEN, CDR2 SYDVKM. The length of the CDR3 is 14 residues. Trimming stripped 5 bases from V and 7 bases from J, with 15 bases between. CDR3 in DNA: TGTGCCAGCAGTCCCGGGCCTGGGGGACAGCCCCAGCATTTT. Its protein is CASSPGPGGQPQHF.

This rearrangement joins TRBV12-3 or TRBV12-4 to TRBJ2-3; TRBD2 might be the D (6 bases). The CDR3 runs 13 residues. Trimming cost V 6 bases and J 4 bases, with 11 bases left between them. In DNA form, the CDR3 reads TGTGCCAGCAGGGACTACAAGTCAGATACGCAGTATTTT. As protein: CASRDYKSDTQYF.

This chain connects TRBV3-1 to TRBJ2-7; D is undetermined. Trimming took 1 base from V and 6 from J, leaving 16 bases between them. CDR3 length: 15 residues. Germline V gene sequence: CDR1 LGHDT, CDR2 YNNKEL (reference sequence). As DNA, the CDR3 is TGTGCCAGCAGCCAAGCACCGGCAGTGGTGGGCGAGCAGTACTTC. It encodes CASSQAPAVVGEQYF.

The chain recombines TRBV6-2 or TRBV6-3 with TRBJ2-7, with D possibly being TRBD1 (5 bases). There are 14 residues in the CDR3. CDR1 and CDR2 from the germline V gene are MNHEY and SVGEGT. Trimming left V 8 bases short and J 0 bases short, with 14 bases between. CDR3 sequence: CASRADSVSYEQYF. The CDR3 nucleotides are TGTGCCAGCCGTGCAGACAGTGTCTCCTACGAGCAGTACTTC.

The J gene is TRBJ1-1, the V gene TRBV29-1; TRBD1 might be the D (5 bases). Trimming stripped 4 bases from V and 9 bases from J, with 15 bases between. The CDR3 is 12 amino acids. Germline loops: CDR1 SQVTM, CDR2 ANQGSEA. CDR3: CSVVGSGTKAFF. For the CDR3, the DNA is TGCAGCGTTGTAGGGTCAGGGACGAAAGCTTTCTTT. The full variable domain, in which reference TRBV29-1 and TRBJ1-1 provide the parts outside the CDR3, is SAVISQKPSRDICQRGTSLTIQCQVDSQVTMMFWYRQQPGQSLTLIATANQGSEATYESGFVIDKFPISRPNLTFSTLTVSNMSPEDSSIYLCSVVGSGTKAFFGQGTRLTVV.

The rearrangement links TRBV6-2 or TRBV6-3 to TRBJ2-3; TRBD2 aligns across 11 bases. V dropped 3 bases and J dropped 2; count of bases not matched to a gene: 7. The CDR3 spans 17 residues. Germline V gene lookup returns CDR1 MNHEY and CDR2 SVGEGT. CDR3 sequence reads: CASSYSGTSGFTDTQYF. The CDR3 bases are TGTGCCAGCAGTTATTCCGGGACTAGCGGTTTCACAGATACGCAGTATTTT.

The CDR3 sequence is CAWTRHGELFF. CDR3 DNA: TGTGCCTGGACTAGGCACGGGGAGCTGTTTTTT. This chain links TRBV30 with TRBJ2-2, with D hard to call. The length of the CDR3 is 11 residues. Trimming took 4 bases from V and 7 from J, leaving 7 bases between them. Germline CDR1 is GTSNPN and CDR2 is SVGIG (reference sequence).

This chain joins TRBV27 and TRBJ2-7; D may correspond to TRBD1 or TRBD2 (5 bases each). The CDR3 totals 13 residues. CDR1 and CDR2 (germline): MNHEY, SMNVEV (reference sequence). The V gene lost 7 bases and the J gene lost 3 bases, with 13 bases spanning the gap. The CDR3 sequence: CASKSGSNYEQYF. CDR3 coding DNA: TGTGCCAGCAAATCAGGGAGTAACTACGAGCAGTACTTC.

In this sample, this clonotype turned up a few times. V and J are TRBV28 and TRBJ2-1, with 11 bases identical to TRBD2. Looked up from germline, CDR1 is MDHEN and CDR2 is SYDVKM. The CDR3 totals 14 residues. The V gene end was trimmed by 6 bases and the J gene end by 4 bases; junction bases not matched to a gene: 2. The CDR3 DNA is TGTGCCAGCAGAAGGACTAGCGGGTACAATGAGCAGTTCTTC. As protein: CASRRTSGYNEQFF.

This clonotype was observed once. The chain employs TRBV5-1 and TRBJ2-1; perhaps TRBD2 as D (6 bases). Germline V CDR1 and CDR2: SGHRS, YFSETQ. The CDR3 is made up of 16 amino acids. V was shortened by 1 base and J by 0 bases, with 11 bases between the two germline ends. CDR3 sequence reads: CASSLRELASYNEQFF. CDR3 in DNA: TGCGCCAGCAGCTTGAGAGAACTAGCCTCCTACAATGAGCAGTTCTTC.

This clonotype was seen only once. The rearrangement joins TRBV15 to TRBJ2-4, with D uncertain. The CDR3 loop spans 17 amino acids. Trimming pared 0 bases from V and 0 bases from J, leaving 12 bases between. Per the germline V gene, CDR1 is LNHNV and CDR2 is YYDKDF (reference sequence). CDR3 nucleotides: TGTGCCACCAGCAGAGATTCCCCATTCTTAGCCAAAAACATTCAGTACTTC. This codes for CATSRDSPFLAKNIQYF.

The DNA of the CDR3 is TGTGCCAGCAGAGTAGCGGGAGGGGTTAACAATGAGCAGTTCTTC. Its translation is CASRVAGGVNNEQFF. The rearrangement links TRBV6-2 or TRBV6-3 to TRBJ2-1; 11 bases are a match to TRBD2. Per the germline V gene, CDR1 is MNHEY and CDR2 is SVGEGT. This CDR3 has 15 residues. Trimming removed 6 bases from V and 5 bases from J; junction bases left unmatched: 6.

The chain links TRBV28 to TRBJ2-2; 9 bases are a match to TRBD2. Trimming removed 5 bases from V and 2 bases from J; junction bases left unmatched: 9. Germline CDR1 MDHEN, CDR2 SYDVKM. This CDR3 region has 17 residues. The CDR3: CASSRIAGARNTGELFF. Written as DNA, the CDR3 is TGTGCCAGCAGTCGGATAGCGGGGGCTCGAAACACCGGGGAGCTGTTTTTT.

The chain joins TRBV30 to TRBJ1-4, with D hard to call. Per the germline V gene, CDR1 is GTSNPN and CDR2 is SVGIG (reference sequence). CDR3 length: 14 residues. V was cut by 2 bases and J by 0 bases, with 7 bases left in between. This CDR3 reads CAWSLGTTNEKLFF. As DNA, the CDR3 is TGTGCCTGGAGTCTCGGAACAACTAATGAAAAACTGTTTTTT.

J is TRBJ2-1 and V is TRBV27; TRBD2 matches at 14 bases. Trimming took 6 bases from V and 9 from J; bases not matched to a gene: 7. The CDR3 has 15 amino acids. The germline V gene encodes CDR1 MNHEY and CDR2 SMNVEV (reference sequence). This chain's CDR3 is CASSQGLAGASEQFF. As DNA, the CDR3 is TGTGCCAGCAGCCAGGGACTAGCGGGAGCTAGTGAGCAGTTCTTC.

The genes are TRBV29-1 and TRBJ1-2; D might be TRBD1 (6 bases). CDR1 and CDR2 (germline): SQVTM, ANQGSEA. This CDR3 has 13 amino acids. V was pared by 3 bases and J by 8 bases, with 16 bases between. The CDR3 sequence: CSVESTGFWGYTF. The CDR3 nucleotides are TGCAGCGTTGAGTCCACAGGGTTTTGGGGCTACACCTTC.

V is TRBV20-1 and J is TRBJ1-1, with D perhaps matching TRBD1 (6 bases). Per the germline V gene, CDR1 is DFQATT and CDR2 is SNEGSKA (reference sequence). The CDR3 contains 14 residues. Trimming shortened V by 3 bases and J by 1 base, and 12 bases separated the two germline ends. CDR3 amino acids: CSARIDRRNTEAFF. The CDR3 DNA is TGCAGTGCTAGGATCGACAGGAGGAACACTGAAGCTTTCTTT.

This rearrangement joins TRBV6-5 to TRBJ2-3; D remains unclear. The CDR3 loop spans 12 amino acids. The germline V gene encodes CDR1 MNHEY and CDR2 SVGAGI. V was trimmed by 8 bases and J by 0 bases, leaving 6 bases between them. The CDR3 sequence: CASGLSTDTQYF. In DNA, the CDR3 is TGTGCCAGCGGGTTAAGCACAGATACGCAGTATTTT.

The chain employs TRBV20-1 and TRBJ1-5; D not certain. V was clipped by 3 bases and J by 1 base, with 4 bases between them. CDR1 and CDR2 from the germline V gene are DFQATT and SNEGSKA (reference sequence). This CDR3 has 12 residues. This chain's CDR3 is CSARVSNQPQHF. The CDR3 DNA sequence: TGCAGTGCTAGGGTCAGCAATCAGCCCCAGCATTTT.

The CDR3 region is CAIRDRQETQYF. CDR3 coding DNA: TGTGCCATCAGGGACCGGCAGGAGACCCAGTACTTC. The V and J genes are TRBV10-3 and TRBJ2-5; no firm D call. The CDR3 consists of 12 residues. Germline V gene data show CDR1 as ENHRY and CDR2 as SYGVKD. Trimming took 6 bases from V and 5 from J, leaving 10 bases between them.

The chain links TRBV20-1 to TRBJ2-1; 8 nucleotides line up with TRBD2. The CDR3 runs 15 residues. Germline V CDR1 and CDR2: DFQATT, SNEGSKA (reference sequence). Unmatched junction bases numbered 11, after V lost 2 bases and J lost 8 bases. CDR3 sequence (DNA): TGCAGTGCTAGAAAGGCAGCGGGAGTGAGATATGAGCAGTTCTTC. Protein sequence: CSARKAAGVRYEQFF.

The V and J genes are TRBV3-1 and TRBJ2-7, with TRBD1 identical over 7 bases. Germline values: CDR1 LGHDT, CDR2 YNNKEL (reference sequence). Trimming cost V 0 bases and J 4 bases; bases outside gene matches: 6. The CDR3 runs to 15 residues. For the CDR3, the DNA is TGTGCCAGCAGCCAAGATCCGGGACAGTTGTACGAGCAGTACTTC. Translation gives CASSQDPGQLYEQYF.

The chain combines TRBV6-2 or TRBV6-3 with TRBJ2-1, with D hard to call. The V gene lost 2 bases and the J gene lost 4 bases, with 9 bases spanning the gap. The CDR3 has 14 amino acids. Germline V gene lookup returns CDR1 MNHEY and CDR2 SVGEGT. The CDR3 region is CASSYAEIYNEQFF. The DNA of the CDR3 is TGTGCCAGCAGTTACGCAGAGATATACAATGAGCAGTTCTTC.

This CDR3 reads CASSDLAGAVGELFF. CDR3 sequence (DNA): TGTGCCAGCAGTGATCTGGCGGGAGCTGTCGGGGAGCTGTTTTTT. The gene calls are TRBV6-4 and TRBJ2-2; 7 positions match TRBD2. This CDR3 comprises 15 residues. With 3 bases clipped from V and 7 bases from J, the junction kept 8 bases outside the gene matches. Germline V CDR1 and CDR2: MRHNA, SNTAGT.

The chain links TRBV7-2 to TRBJ2-7; 7 nucleotides match TRBD1. The CDR3 is made up of 14 amino acids. Per germline, CDR1 SGHTA and CDR2 FQGNSA. The junction had 6 bases not matched to a gene; V was cut back by 5 bases and J by 2 bases. CDR3 in amino acids: CASSPDRVAYEQYF. CDR3 bases: TGTGCCAGCAGCCCCGACAGGGTTGCCTACGAGCAGTACTTC.

The rearrangement uses TRBV3-1 and TRBJ2-7; D not resolved. V was pared by 6 bases and J by 3 bases, with 15 bases between. CDR3 size: 14 residues. In germline, CDR1 is LGHDT, CDR2 YNNKEL (reference sequence). CDR3 coding DNA: TGTGCCAGCAGTGGCCCATTCGAGATCTACGAGCAGTACTTC. The encoded protein is CASSGPFEIYEQYF.

The count of this clonotype is one. The rearrangement uses TRBV7-9 and TRBJ2-5; 7 bases line up with TRBD2. The CDR3 contains 16 residues. Germline V gene sequence: CDR1 SEHNR, CDR2 FQNEAQ (reference sequence). Germline trimming cut 2 bases from V and 1 base from J; bases unmatched to any gene: 7. CDR3: CASSLRRELRQETQYF. The DNA of the CDR3 is TGTGCCAGCAGCTTAAGGCGGGAGCTACGCCAAGAGACCCAGTACTTC.

V usage is TRBV24-1 and J usage is TRBJ2-3, with 7 bases lining up with TRBD2. The CDR3 spans 16 residues. Germline trimming cut 2 bases from V and 1 base from J; bases unmatched to any gene: 5. CDR1 is KGHDR and CDR2 is SFDVKD in the germline V gene. CDR3 coding DNA: TGTGCCACCAGTGATTACCTAGCGGATCGCACAGATACGCAGTATTTT. Encoded protein: CATSDYLADRTDTQYF.